Below, 3 T cell receptor beta chains from the same sample are listed, as sequenced in a study of blood T cell repertoires in COVID-19. Sequencing was performed with immunoSEQ multiplex PCR; in TCRdb, only in-frame clones are kept and a portion is missing. The table has about 230,000 clones, around nine tenths seen once; the top ten hold roughly 4%. Sequencing used PBMCs or T cells enriched from blood (not recorded which). Receptors were obtained from a woman under 40 with acute COVID-19.

The CDR3, as DNA: TGTGCCAGCTCCCGAAGCGGGGCATACAATGAGCAGTTCTTC. Amino acids: CASSRSGAYNEQFF. The chain recombines TRBV18 with TRBJ2-1; 7 bases fit TRBD2. This CDR3 spans 14 amino acids. Per germline, CDR1 KGHSH and CDR2 LQKENI. The junction had 6 bases not matched to a gene; V was cut back by 6 bases and J by 4 bases.

Only one count was recorded for this clone. The chain employs TRBV13 and TRBJ2-3, with D possibly TRBD2 on 7 matching bases. The V gene lost 5 bases and the J gene lost 0 bases, with 18 bases spanning the gap. CDR3 length: 17 residues. The germline gives CDR1 PRHDT, CDR2 FYEKMQ (reference sequence). This CDR3 is CASSPLGGGASTDTQYF. DNA of the CDR3: TGTGCCAGCAGCCCCCTTGGCGGGGGCGCTAGCACAGATACGCAGTATTTT.

The chain has TRBV5-1 and TRBJ1-1, with a tentative D call TRBD1 (5 bases). V gave up 0 bases and J gave up 5 bases, with 11 bases separating them. The CDR3 loop spans 14 amino acids. In germline, CDR1 is SGHRS, CDR2 YFSETQ. Here the CDR3 DNA reads TGCGCCAGCAGCTTGGGGGGCGCGGGGACTGAAGCTTTCTTT. This translates into CASSLGGAGTEAFF.